These T cell receptor beta chains were read from a single sample in a study of CD8 T cells in ankylosing spondylitis. One entry per CDR3 protein results from TCRdb running MiXCR on the 5' RACE reads. The sample holds more than 250,000 distinct CDR3 sequences; roughly 8% are singletons and the top ten take 13% to 15%. Sequencing input: blood, either unsorted or a sorted T cell fraction (not recorded which). The receptor source for this set is a male donor with ankylosing spondylitis. CDR3s include the opening cysteine and the closing phenylalanine or tryptophan. A D gene is named only where the DNA matches it firmly. Rows may omit the clone size; those that give it use once, few, many or a size class.

len: 13
j_gene: TRBJ2-1
abundance: few
d_gene: NA
v_gene: TRBV20-1
CDR3nt: TGCAGTGCTAGCCGTGCCTCCCCCGGTGAGCAGTTCTTC
CDR3aa: CSASRASPGEQFF

len: 16
j_gene: TRBJ2-7
abundance: few
d_gene: TRBD1
v_gene: TRBV11-3
CDR3nt: TGTGCCAGCAGCTCTTTCCGGGACAGGGGGATTAGCGAGCAGTACTTC
CDR3aa: CASSSFRDRGISEQYF

len: 13
j_gene: TRBJ2-7
abundance: many
d_gene: TRBD2
v_gene: TRBV20-1
CDR3nt: TGCAGTGCAGCCTCAGGAGCGGGAGAACAGCAGTACTTC
CDR3aa: CSAASGAGEQQYF

len: 13
j_gene: TRBJ2-3
abundance: few
d_gene: NA
v_gene: TRBV3-1
CDR3nt: TGTGCCAGCAGCCCTCGCGCTTCCGATACGCAGTATTTT
CDR3aa: CASSPRASDTQYF

len: 16
j_gene: TRBJ2-1
abundance: NA
d_gene: TRBD2
v_gene: TRBV20-1
CDR3nt: TGCAGTGCTAGAGCAGGACTAGCGGGAGCACTCAATGAGCAGTTCTTC
CDR3aa: CSARAGLAGALNEQFF

len: 15
j_gene: TRBJ2-4
abundance: many
d_gene: NA
v_gene: TRBV15
CDR3nt: TGTGCCACCAGCAGAATCCGGGACTCCCCTCGAACCTTATGCTTC
CDR3aa: CATSRIRDSPRTLCF

len: 12
j_gene: TRBJ2-1
abundance: few
d_gene: NA
v_gene: TRBV6-6
CDR3nt: TGTGCCTCTGGGCGGAATGGGAATGAGCAGTTCTTC
CDR3aa: CASGRNGNEQFF

len: 16
j_gene: TRBJ2-3
abundance: NA
d_gene: TRBD2
v_gene: TRBV3-1
CDR3nt: TGTGCCAGCAGCCAGCATCCGGGACTAGCGACAGATACGCAGTATTTT
CDR3aa: CASSQHPGLATDTQYF

len: 14
j_gene: TRBJ2-5
abundance: many
d_gene: TRBD1
v_gene: TRBV7-9
CDR3nt: TGTGCCAGCAGCTTCCGACAGGGGGGAGAGACCCAGTACTTC
CDR3aa: CASSFRQGGETQYF

len: 14
j_gene: TRBJ2-3
abundance: many
d_gene: NA
v_gene: TRBV5-1
CDR3nt: TGCGCCAGCAGCTCGGACGGGTTTTCAGATACGCAGTATTTT
CDR3aa: CASSSDGFSDTQYF